The sequence of this T cell receptor beta chain was determined in a study of circulating and synovial CD4+ cells in juvenile arthritis. Of note for this clone: What it binds is unknown.

Study findings and constraints: Circulating pathogenic-like lymphocytes shared a substantially higher fraction of CDR3 sequences with synovium than bulk blood.

This CDR3 region has 14 residues. V dropped 7 bases and J dropped 6 bases, with 16 bases sitting between them. CDR1 and CDR2 (germline): MNHNS, SASEGT. Some clones are missing from TCRdb's copy, which holds only in-frame ones; the method was immunoSEQ multiplex PCR. This repertoire shows 25,000 to 35,000 clones, over 85% found once; its top ten account for approximately 2.8%. V and J are TRBV6-1 and TRBJ1-5; unclear D gene. Sequenced input: CD4+ T cells from blood. The TCR comes from a human donor with juvenile idiopathic arthritis. The CDR3 is CASNGGSQGQPQHF. In DNA, the CDR3 is TGTGCCAGCAATGGAGGCTCTCAAGGTCAGCCCCAGCATTTT.